What follows is one T cell receptor beta chain and its context. These data come from a study of blood T cell repertoires in COVID-19. V lost 5 bases and J lost 0; bases outside the gene matches: 5. CDR3 length: 15 amino acids. The germline CDR1 and CDR2 sequences are LNHDA and SQIVND (reference sequence). Repertoires were generated with immunoSEQ multiplex PCR, while TCRdb's copy carries only in-frame clones and drops some. The data contain about 130,000 clones, around 88% of them singletons. This receptor was taken from a woman aged 45-65 years who had recovered from COVID-19. V and J are TRBV19 and TRBJ2-3; TRBD2 aligns across 7 bases. Sequences were obtained from PBMCs or T cells enriched from blood (not recorded which). The CDR3 sequence: CASSPSGASTDTQYF. Here the CDR3 DNA reads TGTGCCAGTAGTCCTAGCGGAGCTAGCACAGATACGCAGTATTTT. The variable domain in full, completed from reference TRBV19 and TRBJ2-3, reads DGGITQSPKYLFRKEGQNVTLSCEQNLNHDAMYWYRQDPGQGLRLIYYSQIVNDFQKGDIAEGYSVSREKKESFPLTVTSAQKNPTAFYLCASSPSGASTDTQYFGPGTRLTVL.